This T cell receptor (beta chain) was retrieved from a study of molecular identifiers for immune sequencing clone quantification. TCRdb called the PCR reads again in MiXCR, with one record for every CDR3 protein. The sample records about 640,000 distinct CDR3 sequences, 15% to 20% being singletons. This clonotype turned up a few times. V shed 5 bases, J shed 5 bases, and the junction held 17 bases outside the gene matches. The CDR3 has 21 amino acids. The germline CDR1 and CDR2 sequences are SGHTA and FQGNSA. The clonotype comes from a human donor in good health. Some libraries in this study had Jurkat cell RNA spiked in. The chain combines TRBV7-2 with TRBJ2-2; 16 bases map to TRBD2. The specimen was naive CD8+ T cells from blood, with Jurkat cell RNA spiked in. Subset specified: FACS-sorted CD8+CD4-CCR7+CD45RA+ naive T cells. The CDR3 reads CASSTPTGLAGGPGVTGELFF. In DNA, the CDR3 is TGTGCCAGCAGCACACCGACGGGACTAGCGGGGGGGCCTGGTGTGACCGGGGAGCTGTTTTTT. The complete variable domain, with remaining parts taken from reference TRBV7-2 and TRBJ2-2, reads GAGVSQSPSNKVTEKGKDVELRCDPISGHTALYWYRQSLGQGLEFLIYFQGNSAPDKSGLPSDRFSAERTGGSVSTLTIQRTQQEDSAVYLCASSTPTGLAGGPGVTGELFFGEGSRLTVL.